This section outlines one T cell receptor beta chain sequence together with its context. The data originate from a study of blood T cell repertoires in COVID-19. Study context: Samples came from the United States, Italy and Spain, spanning acute and convalescent COVID-19.

Recruitment covered about two dozen US areas and drew participants whose ages spanned about 18 to 95 years. The CDR3 runs to 18 residues. Germline-derived CDR1 and CDR2 are SGHDN and FVKESK. Unmatched junction bases numbered 6, after V lost 4 bases and J lost 0 bases. Some clones are missing from TCRdb's copy, which holds only in-frame ones; the method was immunoSEQ multiplex PCR. Here the sample spans fewer than 300,000 clones, roughly 90% being singletons. What was sequenced was PBMCs or T cells enriched from blood (not recorded which). This TCR derives from a woman aged 30 to 39 who had recovered from COVID-19. The genes are TRBV14 and TRBJ2-6; 10 nucleotides agree with TRBD2. In DNA, the CDR3 is TGTGCCAGCAGCCGGCTAGCGGGAGAGCACTCTGGGGCCAACGTCCTGACTTTC. Amino acids: CASSRLAGEHSGANVLTF.